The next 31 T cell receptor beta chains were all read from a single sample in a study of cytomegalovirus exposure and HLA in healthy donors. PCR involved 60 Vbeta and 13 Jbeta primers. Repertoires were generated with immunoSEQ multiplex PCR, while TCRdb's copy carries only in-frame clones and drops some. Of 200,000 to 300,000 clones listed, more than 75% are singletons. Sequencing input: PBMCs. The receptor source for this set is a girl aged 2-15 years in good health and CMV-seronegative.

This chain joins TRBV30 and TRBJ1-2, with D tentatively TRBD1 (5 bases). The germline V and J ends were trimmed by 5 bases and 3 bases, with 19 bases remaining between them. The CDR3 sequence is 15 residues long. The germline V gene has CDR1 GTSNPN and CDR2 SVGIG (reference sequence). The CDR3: CAWDPLVGGDYGYTF. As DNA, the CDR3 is TGTGCCTGGGATCCTCTCGTGGGGGGGGACTATGGCTACACCTTC.

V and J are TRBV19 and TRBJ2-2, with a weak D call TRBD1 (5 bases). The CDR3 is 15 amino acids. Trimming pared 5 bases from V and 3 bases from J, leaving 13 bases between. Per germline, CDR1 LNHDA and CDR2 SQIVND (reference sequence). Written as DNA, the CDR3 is TGTGCCAGTAGTTCTCAGGGATTGGACACCGGGGAGCTGTTTTTT. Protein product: CASSSQGLDTGELFF.

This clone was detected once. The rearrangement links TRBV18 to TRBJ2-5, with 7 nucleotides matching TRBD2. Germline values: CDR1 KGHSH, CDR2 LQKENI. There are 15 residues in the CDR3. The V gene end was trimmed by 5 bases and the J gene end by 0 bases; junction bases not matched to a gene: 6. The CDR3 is CASSTSAGYQETQYF. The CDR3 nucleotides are TGTGCCAGCTCAACCTCAGCGGGGTACCAAGAGACCCAGTACTTC.

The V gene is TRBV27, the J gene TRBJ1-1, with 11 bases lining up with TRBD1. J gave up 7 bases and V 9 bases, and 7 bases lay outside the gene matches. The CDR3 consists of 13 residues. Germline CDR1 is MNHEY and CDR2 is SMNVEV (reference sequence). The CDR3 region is CASLGQGAFEAFF. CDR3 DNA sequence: TGTGCCAGTCTAGGACAGGGGGCTTTTGAAGCTTTCTTT.

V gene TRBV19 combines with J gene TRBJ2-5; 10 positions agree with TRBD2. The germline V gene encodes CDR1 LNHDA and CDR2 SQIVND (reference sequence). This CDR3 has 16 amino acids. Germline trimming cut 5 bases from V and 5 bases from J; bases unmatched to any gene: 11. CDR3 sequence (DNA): TGTGCCAGTAGTTTCCTAGCGGGAGTCCCCGCGGAGACCCAGTACTTC. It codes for CASSFLAGVPAETQYF.

The CDR3 DNA follows: TGCAGTGCTAGGGGCCTGTCAGCGCAGTACTTC. It yields the protein CSARGLSAQYF. This chain connects TRBV20-1 to TRBJ2-7; D ambiguous. Germline V gene data show CDR1 as DFQATT and CDR2 as SNEGSKA (reference sequence). The CDR3 has 11 amino acids. V dropped 3 bases and J dropped 9 bases, with 12 bases sitting between them.

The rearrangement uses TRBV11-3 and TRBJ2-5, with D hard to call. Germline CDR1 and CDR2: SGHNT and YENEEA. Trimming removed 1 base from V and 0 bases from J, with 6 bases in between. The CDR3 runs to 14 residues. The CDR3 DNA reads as TGTGCCAGCAGCTTAGGGAGATACCAAGAGACCCAGTACTTC. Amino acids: CASSLGRYQETQYF.

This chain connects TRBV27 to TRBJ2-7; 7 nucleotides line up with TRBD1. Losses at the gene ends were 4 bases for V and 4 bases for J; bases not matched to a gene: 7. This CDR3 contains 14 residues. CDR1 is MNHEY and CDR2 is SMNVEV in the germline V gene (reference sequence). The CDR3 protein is CASSSQGYRYEQYF. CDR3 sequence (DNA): TGTGCCAGCAGTTCACAGGGGTACAGGTACGAGCAGTACTTC.

The CDR3 DNA sequence: TGTGCCAGCAGTTCCCCCGCGGGGCGGGAGAGGCATACGCAGTATTTT. Translating it yields CASSSPAGRERHTQYF. The chain uses TRBV6-5 and TRBJ2-3; 7 bases line up with TRBD2. The germline V gene has CDR1 MNHEY and CDR2 SVGAGI. CDR3 length: 16 residues. The V and J ends lost 4 bases and 7 bases, in that order; junction bases with no gene match: 14.

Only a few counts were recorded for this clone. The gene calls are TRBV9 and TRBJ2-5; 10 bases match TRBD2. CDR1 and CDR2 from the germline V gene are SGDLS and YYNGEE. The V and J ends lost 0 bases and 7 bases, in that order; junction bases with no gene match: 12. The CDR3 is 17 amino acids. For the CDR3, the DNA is TGTGCCAGCAGCGTAGCGCCAACCGGGACTAGCGAGGCGACCCAGTACTTC. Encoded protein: CASSVAPTGTSEATQYF.

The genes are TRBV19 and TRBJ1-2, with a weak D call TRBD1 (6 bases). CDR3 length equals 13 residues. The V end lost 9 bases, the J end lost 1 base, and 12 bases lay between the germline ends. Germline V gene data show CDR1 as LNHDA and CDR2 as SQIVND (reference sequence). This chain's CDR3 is CASAGVFNYGYTF. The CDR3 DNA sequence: TGTGCCAGCGCAGGGGTTTTTAACTATGGCTACACCTTC.

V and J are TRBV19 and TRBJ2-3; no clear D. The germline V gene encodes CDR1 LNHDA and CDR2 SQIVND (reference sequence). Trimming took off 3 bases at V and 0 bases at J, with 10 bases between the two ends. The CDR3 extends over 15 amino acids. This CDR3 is CASSIGSSSTDTQYF. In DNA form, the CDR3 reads TGTGCCAGTAGTATCGGGTCCTCTAGCACAGATACGCAGTATTTT.

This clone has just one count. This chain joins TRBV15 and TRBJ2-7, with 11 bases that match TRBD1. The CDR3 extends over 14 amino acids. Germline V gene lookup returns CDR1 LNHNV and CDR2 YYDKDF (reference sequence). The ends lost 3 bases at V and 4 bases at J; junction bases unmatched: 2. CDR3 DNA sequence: TGTGCCACCAGCAGGGGGACAGGGGGGTACGAGCAGTACTTC. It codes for CATSRGTGGYEQYF.

CDR3 in DNA: TGTGCCAGCTCACCAACAGAAGAGACCCAGTACTTC. The encoded protein is CASSPTEETQYF. The V gene is TRBV18, the J gene TRBJ2-5; D unclear. Trimming took off 2 bases at V and 3 bases at J, with 4 bases between the two ends. The CDR3 has 12 residues. The germline V gene has CDR1 KGHSH and CDR2 LQKENI.

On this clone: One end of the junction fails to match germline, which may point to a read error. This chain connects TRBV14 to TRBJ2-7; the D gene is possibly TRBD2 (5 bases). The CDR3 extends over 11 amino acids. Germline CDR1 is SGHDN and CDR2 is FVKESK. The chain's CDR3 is CASSQYEEEYF. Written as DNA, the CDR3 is TGTGCCAGTAGCCAATACGAGGAGGAGTACTTC.

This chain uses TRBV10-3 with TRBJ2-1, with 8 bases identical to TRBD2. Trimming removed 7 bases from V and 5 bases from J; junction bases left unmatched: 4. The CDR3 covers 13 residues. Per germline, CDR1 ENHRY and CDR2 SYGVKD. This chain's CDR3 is CAIKPGLDNEQFF. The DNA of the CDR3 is TGTGCCATCAAACCGGGACTAGACAATGAGCAGTTCTTC.

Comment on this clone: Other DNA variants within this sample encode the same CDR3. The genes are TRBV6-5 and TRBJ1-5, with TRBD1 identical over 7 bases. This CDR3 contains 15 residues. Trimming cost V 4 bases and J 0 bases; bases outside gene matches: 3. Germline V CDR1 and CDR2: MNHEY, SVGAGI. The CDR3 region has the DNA TGTGCCAGCAGTTCAGGGGGAGGTAGCAATCAGCCCCAGCATTTT. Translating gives CASSSGGGSNQPQHF.

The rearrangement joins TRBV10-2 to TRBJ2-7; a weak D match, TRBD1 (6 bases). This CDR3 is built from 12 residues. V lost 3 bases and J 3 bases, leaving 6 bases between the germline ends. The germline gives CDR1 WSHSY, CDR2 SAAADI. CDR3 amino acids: CASSEGGYEQYF. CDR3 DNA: TGCGCCAGCAGTGAAGGGGGCTACGAGCAGTACTTC.

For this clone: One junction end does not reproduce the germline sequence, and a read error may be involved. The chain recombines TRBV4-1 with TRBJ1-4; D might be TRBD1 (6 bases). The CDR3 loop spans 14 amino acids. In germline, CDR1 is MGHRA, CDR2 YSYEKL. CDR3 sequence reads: CASSPTGLNETLFF. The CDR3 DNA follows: TGCGCCAGCAGCCCCACAGGGCTTAATGAAACACTGTTTTTT.

CDR3 sequence: CASSPDSGWRNEQFF. CDR3 DNA sequence: TGTGCCAGCAGCCCCGATTCCGGGTGGAGGAATGAGCAGTTCTTC. This sequence joins TRBV7-9 and TRBJ2-1; D possibly corresponds to TRBD2 (5 bases). The CDR3 is 15 residues long. Germline values: CDR1 SEHNR, CDR2 FQNEAQ (reference sequence). Trimming cost V 5 bases and J 7 bases, with 18 bases left between them.

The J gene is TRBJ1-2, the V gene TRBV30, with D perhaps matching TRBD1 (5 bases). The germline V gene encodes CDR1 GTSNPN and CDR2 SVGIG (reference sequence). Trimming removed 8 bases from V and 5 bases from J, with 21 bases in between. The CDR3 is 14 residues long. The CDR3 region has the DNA TGTGCCGGGGGACGCTCTAGGACTACTTATGGCTACACCTTC. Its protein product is CAGGRSRTTYGYTF.

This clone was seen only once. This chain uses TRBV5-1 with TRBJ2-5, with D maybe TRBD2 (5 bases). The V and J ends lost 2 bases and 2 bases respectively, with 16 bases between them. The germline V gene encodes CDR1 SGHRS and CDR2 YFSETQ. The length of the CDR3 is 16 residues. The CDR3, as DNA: TGCGCCAGCAGCTTTGATGGTGGGAGTAGACAAGAGACCCAGTACTTC. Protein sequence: CASSFDGGSRQETQYF.

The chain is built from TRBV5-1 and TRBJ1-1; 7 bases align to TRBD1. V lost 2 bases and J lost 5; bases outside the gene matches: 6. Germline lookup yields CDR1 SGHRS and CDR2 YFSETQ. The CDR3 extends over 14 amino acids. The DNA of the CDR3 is TGCGCCAGCAGCTTTGAGGGGGCCGGAACTGAAGCTTTCTTT. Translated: CASSFEGAGTEAFF.

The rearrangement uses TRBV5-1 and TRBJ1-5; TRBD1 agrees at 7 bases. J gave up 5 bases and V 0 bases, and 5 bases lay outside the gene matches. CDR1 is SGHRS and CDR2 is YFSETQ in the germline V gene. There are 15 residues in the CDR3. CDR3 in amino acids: CASSLEGDSYQPQHF. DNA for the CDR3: TGCGCCAGCAGCTTGGAGGGGGACAGCTATCAGCCCCAGCATTTT.

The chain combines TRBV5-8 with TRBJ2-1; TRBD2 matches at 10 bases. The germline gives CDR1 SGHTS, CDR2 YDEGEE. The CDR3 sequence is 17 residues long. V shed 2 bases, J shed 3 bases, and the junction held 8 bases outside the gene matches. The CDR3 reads CASSLSKTSGDYNEQFF. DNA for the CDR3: TGTGCCAGCAGCTTATCCAAAACTAGCGGGGACTACAATGAGCAGTTCTTC.

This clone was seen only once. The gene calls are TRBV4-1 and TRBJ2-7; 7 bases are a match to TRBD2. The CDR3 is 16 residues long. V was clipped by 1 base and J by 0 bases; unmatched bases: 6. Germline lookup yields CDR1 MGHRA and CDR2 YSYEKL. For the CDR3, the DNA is TGCGCCAGCAGCCAAGTCGGCGGGACTATCTCCTACGAGCAGTACTTC. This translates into CASSQVGGTISYEQYF.

The CDR3 loop reads CASSLVLAWDEQFF. The CDR3 DNA sequence: TGCGCCAGCAGCTTGGTGCTAGCTTGGGATGAGCAGTTCTTC. The V and J genes are TRBV5-1 and TRBJ2-1, with D possibly matching TRBD2 (5 bases). Trimming pared 0 bases from V and 8 bases from J, leaving 12 bases between. This CDR3 has 14 amino acids. Germline V lookup: CDR1 SGHRS, CDR2 YFSETQ.

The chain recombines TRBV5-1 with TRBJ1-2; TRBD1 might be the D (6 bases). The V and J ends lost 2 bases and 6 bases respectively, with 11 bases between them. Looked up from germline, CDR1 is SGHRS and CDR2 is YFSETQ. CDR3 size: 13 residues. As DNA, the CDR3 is TGCGCCAGCAGCTTCCCAGGGGTTAATGGCTACACCTTC. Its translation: CASSFPGVNGYTF. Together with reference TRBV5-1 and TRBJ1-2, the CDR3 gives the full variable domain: KAGVTQTPRYLIKTRGQQVTLSCSPISGHRSVSWYQQTPGQGLQFLFEYFSETQRNKGNFPGRFSGRQFSNSRSEMNVSTLELGDSALYLCASSFPGVNGYTFGSGTRLTVV.

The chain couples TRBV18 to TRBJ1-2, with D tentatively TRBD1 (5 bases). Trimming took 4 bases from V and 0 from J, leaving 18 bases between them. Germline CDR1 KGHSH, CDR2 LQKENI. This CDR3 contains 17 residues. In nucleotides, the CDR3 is TGTGCCAGCTCACGACCAACCCAAACAGGAGCTAACTATGGCTACACCTTC. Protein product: CASSRPTQTGANYGYTF.

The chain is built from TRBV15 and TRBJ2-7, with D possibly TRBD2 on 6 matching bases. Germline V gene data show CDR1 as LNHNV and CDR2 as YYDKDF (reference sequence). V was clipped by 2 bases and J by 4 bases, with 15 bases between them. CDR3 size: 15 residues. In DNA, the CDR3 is TGTGCCACCAGCAGACGAATTAGCGGCCGATACGAGCAGTACTTC. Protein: CATSRRISGRYEQYF.

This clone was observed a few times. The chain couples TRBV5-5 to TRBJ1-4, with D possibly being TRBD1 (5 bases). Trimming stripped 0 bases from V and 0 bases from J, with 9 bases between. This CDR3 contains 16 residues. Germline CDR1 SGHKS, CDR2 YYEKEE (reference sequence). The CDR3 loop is CASSLVQGPTNEKLFF. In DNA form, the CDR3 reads TGTGCCAGCAGCTTGGTTCAGGGTCCAACTAATGAAAAACTGTTTTTT.